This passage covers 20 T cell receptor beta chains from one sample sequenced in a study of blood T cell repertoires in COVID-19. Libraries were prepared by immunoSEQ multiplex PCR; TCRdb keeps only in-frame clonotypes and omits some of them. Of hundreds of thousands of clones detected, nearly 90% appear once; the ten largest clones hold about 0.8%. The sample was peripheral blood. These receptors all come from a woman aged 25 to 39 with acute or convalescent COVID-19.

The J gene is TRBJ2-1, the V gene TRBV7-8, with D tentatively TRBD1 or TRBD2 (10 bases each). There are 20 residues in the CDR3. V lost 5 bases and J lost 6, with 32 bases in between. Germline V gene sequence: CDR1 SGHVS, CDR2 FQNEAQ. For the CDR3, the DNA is TGTGCCAGCAGCACCCGACAGGGGGCGAGCGGGAGGGCCGTTACCAATGAGCAGTTCTTC. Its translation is CASSTRQGASGRAVTNEQFF.

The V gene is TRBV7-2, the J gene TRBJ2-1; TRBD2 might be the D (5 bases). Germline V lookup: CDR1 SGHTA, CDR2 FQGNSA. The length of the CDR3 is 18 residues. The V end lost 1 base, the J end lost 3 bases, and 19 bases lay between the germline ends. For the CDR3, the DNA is TGTGCCAGCAGCTTAGAGCGGAGACTAACCACATTCTACAATGAGCAGTTCTTC. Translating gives CASSLERRLTTFYNEQFF.

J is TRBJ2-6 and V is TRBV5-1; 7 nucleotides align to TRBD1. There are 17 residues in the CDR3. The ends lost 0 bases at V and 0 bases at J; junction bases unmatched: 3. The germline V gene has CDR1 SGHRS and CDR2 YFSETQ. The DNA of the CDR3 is TGCGCCAGCAGCTTGGAGACAGGGAGCTCTGGGGCCAACGTCCTGACTTTC. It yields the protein CASSLETGSSGANVLTF. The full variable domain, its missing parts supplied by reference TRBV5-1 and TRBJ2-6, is KAGVTQTPRYLIKTRGQQVTLSCSPISGHRSVSWYQQTPGQGLQFLFEYFSETQRNKGNFPGRFSGRQFSNSRSEMNVSTLELGDSALYLCASSLETGSSGANVLTFGAGSRLTVL.

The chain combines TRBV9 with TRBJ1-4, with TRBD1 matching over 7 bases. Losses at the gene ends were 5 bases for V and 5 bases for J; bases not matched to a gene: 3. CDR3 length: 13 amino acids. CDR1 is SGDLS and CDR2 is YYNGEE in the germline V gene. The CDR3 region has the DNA TGTGCCAGCAGTACGGGACAGAATGAAAAACTGTTTTTT. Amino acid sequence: CASSTGQNEKLFF.

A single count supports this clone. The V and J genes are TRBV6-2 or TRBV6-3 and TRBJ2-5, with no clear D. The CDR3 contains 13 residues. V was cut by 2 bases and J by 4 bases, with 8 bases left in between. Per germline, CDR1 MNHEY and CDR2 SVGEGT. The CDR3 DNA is TGTGCCAGCAGTTACCCCCCCAGAGAGACCCAGTACTTC. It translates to CASSYPPRETQYF.

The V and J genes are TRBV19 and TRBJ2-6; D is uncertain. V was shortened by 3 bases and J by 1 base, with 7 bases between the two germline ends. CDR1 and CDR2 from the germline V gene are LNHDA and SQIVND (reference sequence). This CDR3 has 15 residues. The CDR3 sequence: CASSISGSGANVLTF. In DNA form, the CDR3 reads TGTGCCAGTAGTATTTCCGGTTCTGGGGCCAACGTCCTGACTTTC.

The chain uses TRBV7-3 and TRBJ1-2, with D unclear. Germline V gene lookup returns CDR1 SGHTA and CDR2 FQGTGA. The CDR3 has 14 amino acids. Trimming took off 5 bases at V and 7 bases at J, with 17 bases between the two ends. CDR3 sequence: CASSPYSGLSGYTF. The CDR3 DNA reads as TGTGCCAGCAGCCCTTATTCGGGATTGAGTGGCTACACCTTC. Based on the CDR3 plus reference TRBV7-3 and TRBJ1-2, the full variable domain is GAGVSQTPSNKVTEKGKYVELRCDPISGHTALYWYRQSLGQGPEFLIYFQGTGAADDSGLPNDRFFAVRPEGSVSTLKIQRTERGDSAVYLCASSPYSGLSGYTFGSGTRLTVV.

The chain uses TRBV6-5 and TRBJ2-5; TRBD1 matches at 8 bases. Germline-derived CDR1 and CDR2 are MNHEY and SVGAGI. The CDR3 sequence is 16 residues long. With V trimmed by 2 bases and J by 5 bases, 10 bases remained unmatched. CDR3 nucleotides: TGTGCCAGCAGTTACACGGAGACAGGGGTGGGGGAGACCCAGTACTTC. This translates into CASSYTETGVGETQYF.

CDR3 nucleotide sequence: TGTGCCAGCAGCTTATCGGCCCGGACAGGGATGTTTGGAAACACCATATATTTT. It yields the protein CASSLSARTGMFGNTIYF. The chain carries TRBV7-6 and TRBJ1-3; the match to TRBD1 covers 8 bases. The ends lost 2 bases at V and 3 bases at J; junction bases unmatched: 12. Germline V gene lookup returns CDR1 SGHVS and CDR2 FNYEAQ. The CDR3 spans 18 residues.

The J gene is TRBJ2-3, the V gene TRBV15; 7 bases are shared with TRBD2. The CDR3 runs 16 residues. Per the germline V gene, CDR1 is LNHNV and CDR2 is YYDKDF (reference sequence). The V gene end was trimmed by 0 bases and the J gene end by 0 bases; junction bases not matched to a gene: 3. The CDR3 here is CATSRDFSGSTDTQYF. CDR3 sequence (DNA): TGTGCCACCAGCAGAGATTTTAGCGGGAGCACAGATACGCAGTATTTT. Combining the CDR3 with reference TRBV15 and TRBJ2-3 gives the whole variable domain DAMVIQNPRYQVTQFGKPVTLSCSQTLNHNVMYWYQQKSSQAPKLLFHYYDKDFNNEADTPDNFQSRRPNTSFCFLDIRSPGLGDTAMYLCATSRDFSGSTDTQYFGPGTRLTVL.

CDR3 protein: CASSPNSGNEQFF. The CDR3 DNA follows: TGTGCCAGCAGCCCAAACAGCGGGAATGAGCAGTTCTTC. The chain links TRBV11-3 to TRBJ2-1; maybe TRBD2 (6 bases). The ends were cut back, 5 bases at V and 7 bases at J, with 12 bases in the middle. Germline values: CDR1 SGHNT, CDR2 YENEEA. There are 13 residues in the CDR3.

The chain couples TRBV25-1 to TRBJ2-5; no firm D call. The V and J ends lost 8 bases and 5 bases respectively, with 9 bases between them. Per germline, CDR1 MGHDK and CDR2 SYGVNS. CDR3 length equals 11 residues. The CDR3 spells CASLFGETQYF. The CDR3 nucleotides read TGTGCCAGCCTCTTCGGGGAGACCCAGTACTTC.

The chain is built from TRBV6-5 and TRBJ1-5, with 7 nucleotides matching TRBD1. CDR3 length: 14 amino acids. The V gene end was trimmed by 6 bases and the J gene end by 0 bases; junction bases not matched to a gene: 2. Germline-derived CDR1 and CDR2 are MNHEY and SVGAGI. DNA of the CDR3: TGTGCCAGCAGGACAGGGATTAGCAATCAGCCCCAGCATTTT. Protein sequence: CASRTGISNQPQHF.

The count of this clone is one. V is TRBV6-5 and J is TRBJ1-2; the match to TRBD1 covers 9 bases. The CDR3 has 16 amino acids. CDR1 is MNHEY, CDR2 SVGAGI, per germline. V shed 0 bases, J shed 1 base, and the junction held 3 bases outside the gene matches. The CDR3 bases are TGTGCCAGCAGTTACTCGGGGACAGGGAGTAACTATGGCTACACCTTC. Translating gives CASSYSGTGSNYGYTF.

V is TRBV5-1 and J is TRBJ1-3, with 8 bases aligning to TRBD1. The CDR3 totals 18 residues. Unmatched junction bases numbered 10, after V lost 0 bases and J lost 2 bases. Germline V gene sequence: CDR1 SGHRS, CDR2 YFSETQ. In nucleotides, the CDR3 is TGCGCCAGCAGCTTGGGGGACATCGGACAGGGTCCTGGAAACACCATATATTTT. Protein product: CASSLGDIGQGPGNTIYF.

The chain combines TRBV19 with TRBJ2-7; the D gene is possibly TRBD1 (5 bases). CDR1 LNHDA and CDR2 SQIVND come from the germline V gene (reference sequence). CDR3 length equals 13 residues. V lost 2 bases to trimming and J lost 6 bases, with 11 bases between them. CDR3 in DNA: TGTGCCAGTAGTATAAAGGGGCGAGCCGAGCAGTACTTC. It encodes CASSIKGRAEQYF.

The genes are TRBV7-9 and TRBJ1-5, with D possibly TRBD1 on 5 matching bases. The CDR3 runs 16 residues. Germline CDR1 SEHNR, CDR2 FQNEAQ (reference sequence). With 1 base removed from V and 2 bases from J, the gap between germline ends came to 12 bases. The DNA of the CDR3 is TGTGCCAGCAGCTTAGATGGGGGGAGAGGCAATCAGCCCCAGCATTTT. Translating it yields CASSLDGGRGNQPQHF. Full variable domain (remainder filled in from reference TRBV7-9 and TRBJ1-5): DTGVSQNPRHKITKRGQNVTFRCDPISEHNRLYWYRQTLGQGPEFLTYFQNEAQLEKSRLLSDRFSAERPKGSFSTLEIQRTEQGDSAMYLCASSLDGGRGNQPQHFGDGTRLSIL.

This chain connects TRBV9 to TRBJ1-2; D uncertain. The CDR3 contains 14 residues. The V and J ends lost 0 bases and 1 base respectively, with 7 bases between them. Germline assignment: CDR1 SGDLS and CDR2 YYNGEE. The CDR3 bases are TGTGCCAGCAGCGTAGCTAGTGATAACTATGGCTACACCTTC. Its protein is CASSVASDNYGYTF.

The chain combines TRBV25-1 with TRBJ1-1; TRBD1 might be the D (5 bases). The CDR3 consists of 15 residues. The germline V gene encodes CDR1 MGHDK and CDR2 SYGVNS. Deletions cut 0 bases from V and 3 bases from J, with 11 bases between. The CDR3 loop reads CASSEYTGADTEAFF. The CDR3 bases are TGTGCCAGCAGTGAATATACAGGCGCAGACACTGAAGCTTTCTTT.

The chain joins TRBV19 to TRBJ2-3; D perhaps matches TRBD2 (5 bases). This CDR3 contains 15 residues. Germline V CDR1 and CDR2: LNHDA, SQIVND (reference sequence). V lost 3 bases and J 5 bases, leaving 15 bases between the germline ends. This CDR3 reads CASSMVASWGDTQYF. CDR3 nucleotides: TGTGCCAGTAGTATGGTGGCTAGCTGGGGAGATACGCAGTATTTT.